The 25 T cell receptor beta chains listed next were all sequenced from one sample in a study of blood T cell repertoires in COVID-19. Method: immunoSEQ multiplex PCR; TCRdb's copy keeps in-frame clones and lacks some. The table has about 240,000 clones, approximately 85% seen once. The sequenced sample consisted of peripheral blood. The receptor set was obtained from an older woman with active or convalescent COVID-19.

The chain recombines TRBV29-1 with TRBJ2-5; D is possibly TRBD1 (6 bases). Looked up from germline, CDR1 is SQVTM and CDR2 is ANQGSEA. The CDR3 runs to 13 residues. V was shortened by 4 bases and J by 5 bases, with 14 bases between the two germline ends. Here the CDR3 reads CSVGVQGTETQYF. As DNA, the CDR3 is TGCAGCGTTGGGGTCCAGGGGACGGAGACCCAGTACTTC.

The rearrangement joins TRBV19 to TRBJ2-5, with D perhaps TRBD2 (5 bases). Trimming pared 2 bases from V and 0 bases from J, leaving 13 bases between. The CDR3 runs 16 residues. The germline CDR1 and CDR2 sequences are LNHDA and SQIVND (reference sequence). The CDR3 DNA reads as TGTGCCAGTAGTATATGCCTAGCCCTAAACCAAGAGACCCAGTACTTC. Protein: CASSICLALNQETQYF. Full variable domain (outside the CDR3, taken from reference TRBV19 and TRBJ2-5): DGGITQSPKYLFRKEGQNVTLSCEQNLNHDAMYWYRQDPGQGLRLIYYSQIVNDFQKGDIAEGYSVSREKKESFPLTVTSAQKNPTAFYLCASSICLALNQETQYFGPGTRLLVL.

The V and J genes are TRBV11-2 and TRBJ1-3; D may be TRBD1 (6 bases). Germline V lookup: CDR1 SGHAT, CDR2 FQNNGV. The CDR3 consists of 11 residues. Between the trimmed V and J ends, which lost 10 bases and 8 bases, there was a span of 12 bases. The CDR3 nucleotides read TGTGCCACTCCCAGGGGAGACACCATATATTTT. Protein: CATPRGDTIYF.

The CDR3 nucleotides are TGTGCCAGCAGTGAAGCGAGCTATTCTGGCTACACCTTC. Its translation: CASSEASYSGYTF. The chain combines TRBV2 with TRBJ1-2; no definite D call. Per the germline V gene, CDR1 is SNHLY and CDR2 is FYNNEI. The CDR3 contains 13 residues. The V and J ends lost 0 bases and 7 bases respectively, with 9 bases between them.

This chain connects TRBV5-1 to TRBJ2-7, with TRBD1 matching 8 bases. The length of the CDR3 is 13 residues. V was clipped by 5 bases and J by 2 bases; unmatched bases: 3. CDR1 is SGHRS, CDR2 YFSETQ, per germline. The CDR3 DNA follows: TGCGCCAGCAGGAGACAGGGGCCCTACGAGCAGTACTTC. Translated, it gives CASRRQGPYEQYF.

Only a few counts were recorded for this clone. The chain links TRBV11-1 to TRBJ1-1; weak D call: TRBD1 (6 bases). The CDR3 has 14 amino acids. V was clipped by 6 bases and J by 1 base, with 12 bases between them. Germline loops: CDR1 SGHAT, CDR2 FQDESV (reference sequence). The CDR3 nucleotides read TGTGCCAGCAGTCTCCAACAGGGGAACACTGAAGCTTTCTTT. Its translation: CASSLQQGNTEAFF.

This chain uses TRBV7-6 with TRBJ2-7, with TRBD2 identical over 7 bases. Germline CDR1 reads SGHVS; CDR2 reads FNYEAQ. V lost 1 base to trimming and J lost 0 bases; unmatched junction nucleotides: 6. The CDR3 spans 16 residues. Here the CDR3 DNA reads TGTGCCAGCAGCTTAGAGGTTAGCGGGCCCTCCTACGAGCAGTACTTC. It codes for CASSLEVSGPSYEQYF.

This chain joins TRBV6-5 and TRBJ1-1; tentative D call: TRBD1 (5 bases). V was cut by 6 bases and J by 4 bases, with 18 bases left in between. Germline V CDR1 and CDR2: MNHEY, SVGAGI. The CDR3 runs to 15 residues. Written as DNA, the CDR3 is TGTGCCAGCAGAGCCTCGACAGAACTTTTCACTGAAGCTTTCTTT. Translating it yields CASRASTELFTEAFF.

The chain has TRBV6-5 and TRBJ1-1; no reliable D call. V was shortened by 7 bases and J by 1 base, with 13 bases between the two germline ends. The CDR3 runs 14 residues. The V gene's germline CDR1 is MNHEY and CDR2 SVGAGI. The CDR3 DNA sequence: TGTGCCAGCACCAGGACTGCCACGAACACTGAAGCTTTCTTT. Translated, it gives CASTRTATNTEAFF.

This clone was counted once. V is TRBV7-2 and J is TRBJ1-5, with 7 bases lining up with TRBD1. Per germline, CDR1 SGHTA and CDR2 FQGNSA. After removal of 5 bases from V and 0 bases from J, the junction contained 1 base not matched to a gene. This CDR3 region has 14 residues. Written as DNA, the CDR3 is TGTGCCAGCAGCGGGACAGTTAGCAATCAGCCCCAGCATTTT. Translation: CASSGTVSNQPQHF.

The chain recombines TRBV3-1 (or the pseudogene TRBV3-2) with TRBJ2-7; perhaps TRBD2 as D (5 bases). The CDR3 is 16 residues long. Trimming left V 1 base short and J 2 bases short, with 15 bases between. Germline V gene lookup returns CDR1 LGHDT and CDR2 YNNKEL (reference sequence). CDR3 sequence reads: CASSQVTGSNAYEQYF. The CDR3 nucleotides are TGTGCCAGCAGCCAAGTTACGGGATCTAATGCCTACGAGCAGTACTTC.

The chain joins TRBV3-1 (or the pseudogene TRBV3-2) to TRBJ2-3; D is ambiguous. V was clipped by 5 bases and J by 7 bases, with 10 bases between them. Per the germline V gene, CDR1 is LGHDT and CDR2 is YNNKEL (reference sequence). This CDR3 region has 12 residues. CDR3 sequence: CASSIRRNTQYF. The CDR3 bases are TGTGCCAGCAGCATTCGCAGGAATACGCAGTATTTT.

The V call is TRBV29-1, the J call TRBJ1-2; D gene unclear. V shed 4 bases and J shed 8 bases, with 11 bases lying between them. The CDR3 contains 11 residues. Germline loops: CDR1 SQVTM, CDR2 ANQGSEA. Written as DNA, the CDR3 is TGCAGCGTTGGGGGAGAGGACGGCTACACCTTC. Amino acids: CSVGGEDGYTF.

The chain has TRBV30 and TRBJ1-2; no clear D. Germline V gene data show CDR1 as GTSNPN and CDR2 as SVGIG (reference sequence). The V end lost 0 bases, the J end lost 3 bases, and 11 bases lay between the germline ends. This CDR3 has 14 amino acids. The chain's CDR3 is CAWSVTGVHYGYTF. CDR3 nucleotide sequence: TGTGCCTGGAGTGTAACGGGAGTACACTATGGCTACACCTTC.

The V call is TRBV7-3, the J call TRBJ1-5, with 8 bases lining up with TRBD1. From germline, CDR1 is SGHTA and CDR2 FQGTGA. V shed 5 bases and J 7 bases; nucleotides not matched to a gene: 10. The CDR3 loop spans 15 amino acids. CDR3 nucleotide sequence: TGTGCCAGCAGCCCCCTGGACAGGGAGGGCCAGCCCCAGCATTTT. Translated, it gives CASSPLDREGQPQHF. The whole variable domain, filled in from reference TRBV7-3 and TRBJ1-5, reads GAGVSQTPSNKVTEKGKYVELRCDPISGHTALYWYRQSLGQGPEFLIYFQGTGAADDSGLPNDRFFAVRPEGSVSTLKIQRTERGDSAVYLCASSPLDREGQPQHFGDGTRLSIL.

V gene TRBV29-1 combines with J gene TRBJ1-3, with D maybe TRBD1 (5 bases). The CDR3 consists of 13 residues. Trimming pared 4 bases from V and 3 bases from J, leaving 10 bases between. Germline V gene lookup returns CDR1 SQVTM and CDR2 ANQGSEA. The CDR3 protein is CSVVEQVGNTIYF. The DNA for the CDR3 is TGCAGCGTTGTGGAACAGGTTGGAAACACCATATATTTT.

V gene TRBV5-1 combines with J gene TRBJ1-6; tentatively, D is TRBD1 (6 bases). CDR1 and CDR2 (germline): SGHRS, YFSETQ. The V and J ends lost 3 bases and 2 bases respectively, with 9 bases between them. The CDR3 has 15 amino acids. In DNA form, the CDR3 reads TGCGCCAGCAGCTCCGGACAGACCTATAATTCACCCCTCCACTTT. It yields the protein CASSSGQTYNSPLHF. Variable domain in full (rest from reference TRBV5-1 and TRBJ1-6): KAGVTQTPRYLIKTRGQQVTLSCSPISGHRSVSWYQQTPGQGLQFLFEYFSETQRNKGNFPGRFSGRQFSNSRSEMNVSTLELGDSALYLCASSSGQTYNSPLHFGNGTRLTVT.

The chain has TRBV29-1 and TRBJ1-2; the D gene is possibly TRBD1 (5 bases). This CDR3 contains 11 residues. The V gene's germline CDR1 is SQVTM and CDR2 ANQGSEA. Trimming shortened V by 4 bases and J by 3 bases, and 6 bases separated the two germline ends. The CDR3 nucleotides read TGCAGCGTTGTGACAGACTATGGCTACACCTTC. It yields the protein CSVVTDYGYTF.

The CDR3 region is CASSQGNSGGAGSTDTQYF. The CDR3 coding sequence is TGCGCCAGCAGCCAAGGGAATAGCGGGGGGGCGGGTAGCACAGATACGCAGTATTTT. V usage is TRBV4-1 and J usage is TRBJ2-3, with 11 nucleotides matching TRBD2. From germline, CDR1 is MGHRA and CDR2 YSYEKL. The CDR3 sequence is 19 residues long. The V and J ends lost 1 base and 0 bases, in that order; junction bases with no gene match: 9.

The chain carries TRBV3-1 (or the pseudogene TRBV3-2) and TRBJ2-1, with D possibly matching TRBD2 (6 bases). The V gene lost 1 base and the J gene lost 6 bases, with 19 bases spanning the gap. CDR3 length equals 17 residues. CDR1 is LGHDT and CDR2 is YNNKEL in the germline V gene (reference sequence). CDR3 protein: CASSQVFGGGAGNEQFF. The CDR3 nucleotides read TGTGCCAGCAGCCAAGTGTTTGGGGGAGGCGCGGGCAATGAGCAGTTCTTC.

The chain links TRBV7-8 to TRBJ1-2, with 7 positions matching TRBD1. In germline, CDR1 is SGHVS, CDR2 FQNEAQ. The CDR3 sequence is 14 residues long. The junction had 7 bases not matched to a gene; V was cut back by 5 bases and J by 4 bases. The CDR3 bases are TGTGCCAGCAGCCTAACAGGGGATTCCTATGGCTACACCTTC. Amino acid sequence: CASSLTGDSYGYTF.

CDR3 amino acids: CASSFQVGNTIYF. The CDR3 DNA reads TGCGCCAGCAGCTTCCAGGTTGGAAACACCATATATTTT. The chain is built from TRBV5-1 and TRBJ1-3; D is unresolved. The V end was cut by 2 bases, the J end by 3 bases, with 6 bases between. Per the germline V gene, CDR1 is SGHRS and CDR2 is YFSETQ. CDR3 length equals 13 residues.

J is TRBJ1-2 and V is TRBV6-1, with 9 bases lining up with TRBD1. The germline V gene encodes CDR1 MNHNS and CDR2 SASEGT. The J segment lost 7 bases and the V segment lost 4 bases, leaving 13 bases of the junction unmatched. CDR3 length equals 16 residues. Here the CDR3 reads CASSALRTGAPGGYTF. Here the CDR3 DNA reads TGTGCCAGCAGTGCACTACGGACAGGGGCCCCGGGTGGCTACACCTTC.

This clone was seen a few times. CDR3 in amino acids: CASSAPGQEVAYEQYF. In DNA form, the CDR3 reads TGTGCCAGCAGCGCCCCTGGACAGGAGGTCGCCTACGAGCAGTACTTC. The chain carries TRBV11-3 and TRBJ2-7, with TRBD1 matching over 7 bases. Germline V gene lookup returns CDR1 SGHNT and CDR2 YENEEA. The CDR3 totals 16 residues. The trim removed 5 bases at V and 2 bases at J, leaving 12 bases unmatched.

The chain recombines TRBV5-1 with TRBJ2-5; perhaps TRBD2 as D (7 bases). CDR1 and CDR2 (germline): SGHRS, YFSETQ. V lost 4 bases, J lost 5 bases, and 21 bases lay in between. The CDR3 extends over 16 amino acids. The CDR3 spells CASSPEGGPLLETQYF. In DNA, the CDR3 is TGCGCCAGCAGCCCTGAGGGGGGGCCCCTCCTGGAGACCCAGTACTTC.